This T cell receptor (beta chain) is drawn from a study of blood T cell repertoires in COVID-19. This CDR3 contains 15 residues. Per the germline V gene, CDR1 is MGHRA and CDR2 is YSYEKL. V lost 0 bases and J lost 2; bases outside the gene matches: 1. The cohort comprised adults aged roughly 18 to 95 years residing in under 25 US areas. Assay used: immunoSEQ multiplex PCR; TCRdb lists only in-frame clones, some missing. The sample yields 200,000 or so clones, approximately 80% seen once. This receptor was obtained from a woman in her forties with acute COVID-19. The chain couples TRBV4-1 to TRBJ2-3; 8 bases agree with TRBD1. Sequencing was done on a sample of PBMCs or T cells enriched from blood (not recorded which). The CDR3 bases are TGCGCCAGCAGCCAAGAGGGACAGGTCACAGATACGCAGTATTTT. Translating it yields CASSQEGQVTDTQYF.